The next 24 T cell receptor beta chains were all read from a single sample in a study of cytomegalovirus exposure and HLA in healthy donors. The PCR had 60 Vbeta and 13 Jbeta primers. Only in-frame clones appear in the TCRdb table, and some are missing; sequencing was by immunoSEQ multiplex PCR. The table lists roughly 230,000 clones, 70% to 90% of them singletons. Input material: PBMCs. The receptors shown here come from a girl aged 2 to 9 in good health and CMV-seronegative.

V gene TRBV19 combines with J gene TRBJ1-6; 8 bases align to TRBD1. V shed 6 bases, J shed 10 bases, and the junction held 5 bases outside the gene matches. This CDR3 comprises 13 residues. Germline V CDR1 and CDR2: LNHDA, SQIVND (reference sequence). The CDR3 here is CASRDRERSPLHF. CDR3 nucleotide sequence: TGTGCCAGTAGGGACAGGGAGAGATCACCCCTCCACTTT.

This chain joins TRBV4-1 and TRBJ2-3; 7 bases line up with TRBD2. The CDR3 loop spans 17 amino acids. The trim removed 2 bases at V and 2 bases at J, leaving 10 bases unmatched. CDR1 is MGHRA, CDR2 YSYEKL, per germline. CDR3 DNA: TGCGCCAGCAGCCAATCTTCAAAGCGGGGTTCCACAGATACGCAGTATTTT. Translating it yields CASSQSSKRGSTDTQYF.

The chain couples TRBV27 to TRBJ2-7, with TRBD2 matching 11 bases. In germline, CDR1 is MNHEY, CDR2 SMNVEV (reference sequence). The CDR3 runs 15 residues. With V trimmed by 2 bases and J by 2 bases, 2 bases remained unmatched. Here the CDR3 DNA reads TGTGCCAGCAGTTTAGTACTAGCGGGAGCCTACGAGCAGTACTTC. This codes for CASSLVLAGAYEQYF.

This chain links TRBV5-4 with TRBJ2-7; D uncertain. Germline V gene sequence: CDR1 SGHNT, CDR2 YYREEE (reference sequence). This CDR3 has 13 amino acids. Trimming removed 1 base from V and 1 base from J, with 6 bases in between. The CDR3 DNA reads TGTGCCAGCAGCTTGTCACGGTCCTACGAGCAGTACTTC. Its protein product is CASSLSRSYEQYF.

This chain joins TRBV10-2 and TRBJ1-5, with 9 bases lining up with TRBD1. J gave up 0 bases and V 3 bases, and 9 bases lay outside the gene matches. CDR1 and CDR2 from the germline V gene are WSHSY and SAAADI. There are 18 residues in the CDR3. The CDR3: CASSEPGQGLYSNQPQHF. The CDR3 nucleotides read TGCGCCAGCAGTGAACCGGGACAGGGACTCTATAGCAATCAGCCCCAGCATTTT.

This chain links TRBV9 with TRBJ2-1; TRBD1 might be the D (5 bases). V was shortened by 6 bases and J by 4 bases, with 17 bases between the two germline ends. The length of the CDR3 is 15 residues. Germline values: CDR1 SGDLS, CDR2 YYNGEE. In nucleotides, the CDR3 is TGTGCCAGCACCTTGCAGGGTTCTAAGTACAATGAGCAGTTCTTC. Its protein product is CASTLQGSKYNEQFF.

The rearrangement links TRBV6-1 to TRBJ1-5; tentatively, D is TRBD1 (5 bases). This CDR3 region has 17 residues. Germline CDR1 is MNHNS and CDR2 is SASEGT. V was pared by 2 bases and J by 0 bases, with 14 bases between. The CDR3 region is CASSEPTRQHSNQPQHF. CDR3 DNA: TGTGCCAGCAGTGAACCGACGCGACAGCATAGCAATCAGCCCCAGCATTTT.

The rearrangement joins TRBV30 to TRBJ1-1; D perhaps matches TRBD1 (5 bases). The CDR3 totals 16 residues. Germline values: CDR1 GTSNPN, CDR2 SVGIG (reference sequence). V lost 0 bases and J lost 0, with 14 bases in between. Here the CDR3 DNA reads TGTGCCTGGAGTGTAAAAGTGCTCAGGGTGAACACTGAAGCTTTCTTT. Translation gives CAWSVKVLRVNTEAFF.

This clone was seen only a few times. The CDR3 reads CASSLSGGDSYEQYF. The CDR3 nucleotides read TGTGCCAGCAGCTTGAGCGGGGGGGACTCCTACGAGCAGTACTTC. The V call is TRBV7-2, the J call TRBJ2-7; TRBD2 matches at 10 bases. Germline V gene sequence: CDR1 SGHTA, CDR2 FQGNSA. V shed 3 bases, J shed 0 bases, and the junction held 2 bases outside the gene matches. The CDR3 has 15 residues.

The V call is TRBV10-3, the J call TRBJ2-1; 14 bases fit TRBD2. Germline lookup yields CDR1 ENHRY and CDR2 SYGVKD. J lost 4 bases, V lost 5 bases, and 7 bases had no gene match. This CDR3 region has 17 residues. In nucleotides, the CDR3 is TGTGCCATCAGTCCGGGACTAGCGGGAGCTCGGTACAATGAGCAGTTCTTC. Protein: CAISPGLAGARYNEQFF.

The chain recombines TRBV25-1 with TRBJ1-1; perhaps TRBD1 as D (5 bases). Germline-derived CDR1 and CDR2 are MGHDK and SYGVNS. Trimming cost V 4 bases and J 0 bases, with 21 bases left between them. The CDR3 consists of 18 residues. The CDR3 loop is CASSVFPRAGTMNTEAFF. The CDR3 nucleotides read TGTGCCAGCAGTGTCTTTCCTCGCGCCGGGACTATGAACACTGAAGCTTTCTTT.

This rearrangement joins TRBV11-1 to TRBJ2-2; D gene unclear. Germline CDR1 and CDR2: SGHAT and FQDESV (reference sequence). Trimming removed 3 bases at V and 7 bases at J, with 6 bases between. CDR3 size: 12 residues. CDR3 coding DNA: TGTGCCAGCAGCTTTTCCGTCGGGGAGCTGTTTTTT. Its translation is CASSFSVGELFF.

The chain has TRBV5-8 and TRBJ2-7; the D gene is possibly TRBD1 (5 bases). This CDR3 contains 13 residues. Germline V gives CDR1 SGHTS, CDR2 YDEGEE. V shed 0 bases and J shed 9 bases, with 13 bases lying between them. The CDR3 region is CASSLGTIMVQYF. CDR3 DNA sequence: TGTGCCAGCAGCTTGGGGACAATCATGGTGCAGTACTTC. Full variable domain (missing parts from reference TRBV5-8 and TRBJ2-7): EAGVTQSPTHLIKTRGQQATLRCSPISGHTSVYWYQQALGLGLQFLLWYDEGEERNRGNFPPRFSGRQFPNYSSELNVNALELEDSALYLCASSLGTIMVQYFGPGTRLTVT.

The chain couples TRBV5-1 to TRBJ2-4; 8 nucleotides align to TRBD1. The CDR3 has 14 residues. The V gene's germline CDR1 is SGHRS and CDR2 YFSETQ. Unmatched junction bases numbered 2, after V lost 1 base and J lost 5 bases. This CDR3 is CASSLSGGQNIQYF. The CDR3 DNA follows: TGCGCCAGCAGCTTGTCAGGGGGCCAAAACATTCAGTACTTC.

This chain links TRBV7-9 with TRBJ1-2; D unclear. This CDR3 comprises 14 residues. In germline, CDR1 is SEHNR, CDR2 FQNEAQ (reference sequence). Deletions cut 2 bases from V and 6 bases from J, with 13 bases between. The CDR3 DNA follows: TGTGCCAGCAGCTTAAGTGATCTTTTAGATGGCTACACCTTC. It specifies CASSLSDLLDGYTF.

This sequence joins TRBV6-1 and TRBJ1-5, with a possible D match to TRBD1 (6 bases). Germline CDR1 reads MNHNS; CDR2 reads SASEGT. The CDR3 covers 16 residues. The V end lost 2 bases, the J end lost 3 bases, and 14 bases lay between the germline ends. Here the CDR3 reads CASSERGGPINQPQHF. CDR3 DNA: TGTGCCAGCAGTGAACGGGGGGGGCCGATCAATCAGCCCCAGCATTTT.

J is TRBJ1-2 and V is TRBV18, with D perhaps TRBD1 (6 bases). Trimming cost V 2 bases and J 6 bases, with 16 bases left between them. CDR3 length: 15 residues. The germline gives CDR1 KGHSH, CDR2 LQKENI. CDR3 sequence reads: CASSPKVKQGDGYTF. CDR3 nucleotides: TGTGCCAGCTCACCAAAGGTTAAACAGGGAGATGGCTACACCTTC.

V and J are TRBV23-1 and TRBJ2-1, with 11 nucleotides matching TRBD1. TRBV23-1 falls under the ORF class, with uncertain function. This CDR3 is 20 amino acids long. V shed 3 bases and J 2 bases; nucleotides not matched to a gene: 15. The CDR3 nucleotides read TGCGCCAGCAGTCAGTCGGGACAGGGGGTCCCACTTACGGCCTACAATGAGCAGTTCTTC. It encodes CASSQSGQGVPLTAYNEQFF.

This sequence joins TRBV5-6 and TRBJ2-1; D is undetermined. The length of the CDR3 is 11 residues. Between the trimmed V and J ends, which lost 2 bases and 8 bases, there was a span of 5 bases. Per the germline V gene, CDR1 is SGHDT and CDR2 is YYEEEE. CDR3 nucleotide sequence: TGTGCCAGCAGCTTCGTAGATGAGCAGTTCTTC. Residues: CASSFVDEQFF.

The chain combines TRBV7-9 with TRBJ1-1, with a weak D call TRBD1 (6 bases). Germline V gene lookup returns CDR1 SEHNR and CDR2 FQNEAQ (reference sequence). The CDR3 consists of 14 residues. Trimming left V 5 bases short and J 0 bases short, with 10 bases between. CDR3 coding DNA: TGTGCCAGCAGCCAAGGACAGCTGAACACTGAAGCTTTCTTT. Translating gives CASSQGQLNTEAFF.

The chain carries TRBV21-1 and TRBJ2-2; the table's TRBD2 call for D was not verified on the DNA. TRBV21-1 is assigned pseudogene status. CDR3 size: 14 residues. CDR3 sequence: CASSRRVKTGELFF. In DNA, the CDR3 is TGTGCCAGCAGCAGACGGGTAAAGACCGGGGAGCTGTTTTTT.

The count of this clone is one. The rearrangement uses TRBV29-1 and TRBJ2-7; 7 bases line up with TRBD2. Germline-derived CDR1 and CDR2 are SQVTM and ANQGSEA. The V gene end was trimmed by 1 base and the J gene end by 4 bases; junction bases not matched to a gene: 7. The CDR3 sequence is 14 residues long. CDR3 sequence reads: CSVEGEGGPYEQYF. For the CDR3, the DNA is TGCAGCGTTGAAGGGGAGGGCGGGCCGTACGAGCAGTACTTC.

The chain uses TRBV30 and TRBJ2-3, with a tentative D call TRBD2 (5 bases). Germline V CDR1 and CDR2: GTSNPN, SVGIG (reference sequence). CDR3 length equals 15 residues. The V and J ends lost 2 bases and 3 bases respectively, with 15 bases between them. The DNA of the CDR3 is TGTGCCTGGAGTCCCCTGAGGGTTGGGACAGATACGCAGTATTTT. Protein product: CAWSPLRVGTDTQYF.

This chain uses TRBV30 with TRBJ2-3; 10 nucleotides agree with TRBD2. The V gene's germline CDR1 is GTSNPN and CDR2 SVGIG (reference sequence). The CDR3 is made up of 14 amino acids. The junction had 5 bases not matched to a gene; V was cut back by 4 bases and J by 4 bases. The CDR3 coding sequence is TGTGCCTGGACTAGCGGGGGAGCATCAGATACGCAGTATTTT. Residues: CAWTSGGASDTQYF.